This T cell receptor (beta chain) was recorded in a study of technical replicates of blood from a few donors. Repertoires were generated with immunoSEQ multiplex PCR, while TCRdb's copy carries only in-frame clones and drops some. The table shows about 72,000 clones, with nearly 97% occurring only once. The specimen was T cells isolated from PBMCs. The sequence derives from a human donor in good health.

The CDR3 is CASSLFGRPYNEQFF. The CDR3 bases are TGTGCCAGCAGTTTATTCGGGAGACCTTACAATGAGCAGTTCTTC. V is TRBV27 and J is TRBJ2-1; D may be TRBD2 (6 bases). This CDR3 has 15 amino acids. Deletions cut 1 base from V and 4 bases from J, with 11 bases between. Germline lookup yields CDR1 MNHEY and CDR2 SMNVEV (reference sequence).